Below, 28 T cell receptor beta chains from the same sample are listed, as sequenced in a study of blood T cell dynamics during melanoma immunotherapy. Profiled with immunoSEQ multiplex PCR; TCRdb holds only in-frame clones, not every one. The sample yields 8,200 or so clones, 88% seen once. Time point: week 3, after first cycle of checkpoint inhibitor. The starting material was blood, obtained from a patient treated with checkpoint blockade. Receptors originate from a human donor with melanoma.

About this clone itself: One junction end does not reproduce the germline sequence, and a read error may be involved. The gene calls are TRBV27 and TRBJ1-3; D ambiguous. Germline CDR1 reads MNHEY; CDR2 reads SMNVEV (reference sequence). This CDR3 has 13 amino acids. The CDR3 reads CVSRETAGNTIYF. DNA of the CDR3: TGTGTCAGCAGAGAAACGGCGGGAAACACCATATATTTT.

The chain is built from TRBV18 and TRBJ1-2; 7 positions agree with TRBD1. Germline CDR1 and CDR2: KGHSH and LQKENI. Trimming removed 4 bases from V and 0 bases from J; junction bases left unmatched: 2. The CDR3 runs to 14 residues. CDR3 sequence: CASSLGQSNYGYTF. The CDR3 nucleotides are TGTGCCAGCTCACTGGGACAGTCTAACTATGGCTACACCTTC.

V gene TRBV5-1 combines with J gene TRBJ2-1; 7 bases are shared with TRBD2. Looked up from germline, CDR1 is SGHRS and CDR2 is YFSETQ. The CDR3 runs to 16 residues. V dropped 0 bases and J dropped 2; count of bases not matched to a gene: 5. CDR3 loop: CASSLDPGGTYNEQFF. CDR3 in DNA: TGCGCCAGCAGCTTGGATCCGGGGGGTACCTACAATGAGCAGTTCTTC.

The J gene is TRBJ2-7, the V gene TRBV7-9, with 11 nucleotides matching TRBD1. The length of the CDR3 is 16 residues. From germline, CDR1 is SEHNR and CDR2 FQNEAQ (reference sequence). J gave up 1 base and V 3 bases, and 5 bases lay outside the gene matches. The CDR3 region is CASSFVGQGVSYEQYF. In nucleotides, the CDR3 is TGTGCCAGCAGCTTTGTGGGACAGGGGGTTTCCTACGAGCAGTACTTC.

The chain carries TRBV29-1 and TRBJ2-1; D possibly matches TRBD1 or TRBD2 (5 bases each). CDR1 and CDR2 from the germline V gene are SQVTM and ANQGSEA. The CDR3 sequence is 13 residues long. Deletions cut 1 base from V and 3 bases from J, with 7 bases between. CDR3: CSVEGGNYNEQFF. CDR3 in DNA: TGCAGCGTTGAAGGGGGGAACTACAATGAGCAGTTCTTC.

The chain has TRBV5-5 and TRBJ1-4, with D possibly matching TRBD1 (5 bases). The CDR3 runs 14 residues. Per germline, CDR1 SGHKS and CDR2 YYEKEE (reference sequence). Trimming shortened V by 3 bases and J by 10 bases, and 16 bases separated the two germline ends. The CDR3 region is CASSSSTAVGKLFF. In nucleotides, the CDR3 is TGTGCCAGCAGCTCCTCGACAGCCGTAGGAAAACTGTTTTTT.

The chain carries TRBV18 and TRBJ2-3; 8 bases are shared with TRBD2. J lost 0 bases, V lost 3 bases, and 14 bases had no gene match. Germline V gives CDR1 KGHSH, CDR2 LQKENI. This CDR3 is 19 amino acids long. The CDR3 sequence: CASSPLRGGGSSSTDTQYF. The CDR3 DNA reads TGTGCCAGCTCACCCCTCCGGGGCGGGGGGTCATCTAGCACAGATACGCAGTATTTT.

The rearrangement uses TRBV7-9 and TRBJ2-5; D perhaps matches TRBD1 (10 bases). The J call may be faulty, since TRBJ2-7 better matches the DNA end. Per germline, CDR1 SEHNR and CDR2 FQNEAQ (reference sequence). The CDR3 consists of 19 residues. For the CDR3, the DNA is TGTGCCAGCAGCCCAAGGGACAGGGGAAGGGAGGCGGGAGGGCTCGAGCAGTACTTC. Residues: CASSPRDRGREAGGLEQYF.

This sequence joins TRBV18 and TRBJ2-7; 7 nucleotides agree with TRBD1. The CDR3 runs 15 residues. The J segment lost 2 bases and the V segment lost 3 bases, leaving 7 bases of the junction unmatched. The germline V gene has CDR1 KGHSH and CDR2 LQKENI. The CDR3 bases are TGTGCCAGCTCACCGTCCCGGGACAGAACCTACGAGCAGTACTTC. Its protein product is CASSPSRDRTYEQYF.

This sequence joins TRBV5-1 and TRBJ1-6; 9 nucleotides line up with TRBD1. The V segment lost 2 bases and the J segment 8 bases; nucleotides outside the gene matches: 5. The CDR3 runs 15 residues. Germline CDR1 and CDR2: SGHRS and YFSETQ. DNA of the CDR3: TGCGCCAGCAGCTTATGGACAGGGGACGATTCACCCCTCCACTTT. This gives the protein CASSLWTGDDSPLHF.

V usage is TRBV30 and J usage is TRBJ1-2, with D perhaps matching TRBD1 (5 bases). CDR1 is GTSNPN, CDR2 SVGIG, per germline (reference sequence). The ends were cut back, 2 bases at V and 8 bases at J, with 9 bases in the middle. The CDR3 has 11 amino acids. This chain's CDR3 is CAWSLGTGYTF. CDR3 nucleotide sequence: TGTGCCTGGAGTCTCGGGACCGGCTACACCTTC.

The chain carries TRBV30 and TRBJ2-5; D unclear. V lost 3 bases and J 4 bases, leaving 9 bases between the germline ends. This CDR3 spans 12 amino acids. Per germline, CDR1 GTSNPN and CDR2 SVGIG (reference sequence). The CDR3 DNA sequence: TGTGCCTGGAGGACCGAGCGAGAGACCCAGTACTTC. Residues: CAWRTERETQYF. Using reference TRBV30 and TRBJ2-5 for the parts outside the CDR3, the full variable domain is SQTIHQWPATLVQPVGSPLSLECTVEGTSNPNLYWYRQAAGRGLQLLFYSVGIGQISSEVPQNLSASRPQDRQFILSSKKLLLSDSGFYLCAWRTERETQYFGPGTRLLVL.

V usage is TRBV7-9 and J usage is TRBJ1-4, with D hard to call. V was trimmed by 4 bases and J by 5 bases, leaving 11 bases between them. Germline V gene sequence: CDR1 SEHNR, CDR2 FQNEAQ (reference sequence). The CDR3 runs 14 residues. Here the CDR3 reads CASSSYAGNEKLFF. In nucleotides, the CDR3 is TGTGCCAGCAGCTCCTACGCCGGGAATGAAAAACTGTTTTTT.

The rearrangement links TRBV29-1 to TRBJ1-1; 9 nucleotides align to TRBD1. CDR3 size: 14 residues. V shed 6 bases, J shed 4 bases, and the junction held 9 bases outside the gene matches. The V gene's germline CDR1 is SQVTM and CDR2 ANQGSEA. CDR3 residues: CSVLDRGWSTEAFF. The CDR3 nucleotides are TGCAGCGTGCTGGACAGGGGCTGGAGCACTGAAGCTTTCTTT.

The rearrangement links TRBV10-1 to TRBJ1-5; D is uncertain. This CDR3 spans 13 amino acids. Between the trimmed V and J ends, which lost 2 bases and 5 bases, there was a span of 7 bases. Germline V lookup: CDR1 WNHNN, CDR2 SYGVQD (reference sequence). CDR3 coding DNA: TGCGCCAGCAGTGAGCGCCGGGATCAGCCCCAGCATTTT. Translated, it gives CASSERRDQPQHF.

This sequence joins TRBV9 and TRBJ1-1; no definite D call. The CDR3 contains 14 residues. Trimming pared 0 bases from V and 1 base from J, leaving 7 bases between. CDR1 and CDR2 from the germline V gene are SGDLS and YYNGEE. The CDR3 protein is CASSVGPANTEAFF. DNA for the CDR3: TGTGCCAGCAGCGTAGGGCCAGCGAACACTGAAGCTTTCTTT.

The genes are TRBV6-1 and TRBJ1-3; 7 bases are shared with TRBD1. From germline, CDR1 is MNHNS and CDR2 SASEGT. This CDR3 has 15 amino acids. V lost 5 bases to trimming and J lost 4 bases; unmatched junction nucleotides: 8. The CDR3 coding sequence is TGTGCCAGCAGTTCAGGGGGGCGCTCAGGAAACACCATATATTTT. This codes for CASSSGGRSGNTIYF.

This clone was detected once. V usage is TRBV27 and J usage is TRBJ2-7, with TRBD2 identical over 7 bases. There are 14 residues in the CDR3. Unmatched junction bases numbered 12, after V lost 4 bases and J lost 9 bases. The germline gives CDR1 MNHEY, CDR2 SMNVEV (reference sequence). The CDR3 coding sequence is TGTGCCAGCAGTTCGGGGGGTGCTAGTGGAGTGCAGTACTTC. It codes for CASSSGGASGVQYF.

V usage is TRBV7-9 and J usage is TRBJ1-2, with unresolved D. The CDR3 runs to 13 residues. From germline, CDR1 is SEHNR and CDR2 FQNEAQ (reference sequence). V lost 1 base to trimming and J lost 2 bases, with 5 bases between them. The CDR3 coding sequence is TGTGCCAGCAGCTTAGGTGCGAACTATGGCTACACCTTC. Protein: CASSLGANYGYTF.

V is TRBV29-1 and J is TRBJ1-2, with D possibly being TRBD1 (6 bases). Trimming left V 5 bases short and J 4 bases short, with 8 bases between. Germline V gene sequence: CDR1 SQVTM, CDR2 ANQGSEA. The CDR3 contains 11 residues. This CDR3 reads CSVPDSYGYTF. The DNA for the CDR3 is TGCAGCGTTCCGGACAGCTATGGCTACACCTTC. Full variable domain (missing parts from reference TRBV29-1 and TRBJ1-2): SAVISQKPSRDICQRGTSLTIQCQVDSQVTMMFWYRQQPGQSLTLIATANQGSEATYESGFVIDKFPISRPNLTFSTLTVSNMSPEDSSIYLCSVPDSYGYTFGSGTRLTVV.

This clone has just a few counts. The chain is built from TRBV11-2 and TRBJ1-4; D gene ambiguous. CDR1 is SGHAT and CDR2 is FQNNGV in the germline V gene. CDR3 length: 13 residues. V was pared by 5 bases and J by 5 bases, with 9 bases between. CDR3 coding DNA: TGTGCCAGCAGCGACGGGGAAAATGAAAAACTGTTTTTT. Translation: CASSDGENEKLFF.

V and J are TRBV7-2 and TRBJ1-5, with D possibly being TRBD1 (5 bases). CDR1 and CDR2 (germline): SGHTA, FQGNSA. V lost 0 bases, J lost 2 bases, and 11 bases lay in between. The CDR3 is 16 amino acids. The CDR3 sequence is CASSLAPRGGNQPQHF. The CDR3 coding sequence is TGTGCCAGCAGCTTAGCCCCCCGGGGGGGCAATCAGCCCCAGCATTTT.

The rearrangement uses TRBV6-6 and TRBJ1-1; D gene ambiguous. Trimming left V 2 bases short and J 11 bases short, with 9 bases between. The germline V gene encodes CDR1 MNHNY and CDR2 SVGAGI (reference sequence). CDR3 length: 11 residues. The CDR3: CASSYDTDAFF. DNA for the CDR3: TGTGCCAGCAGTTACGACACGGACGCTTTCTTT.

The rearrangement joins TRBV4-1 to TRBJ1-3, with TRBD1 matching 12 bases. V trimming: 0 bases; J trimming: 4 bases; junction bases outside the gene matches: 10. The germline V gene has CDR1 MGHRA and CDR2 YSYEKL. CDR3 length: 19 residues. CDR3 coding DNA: TGCGCCAGCAGCCAAGATTCGGGGGACAGGGGGCGTTCAGGAAACACCATATATTTT. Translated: CASSQDSGDRGRSGNTIYF.

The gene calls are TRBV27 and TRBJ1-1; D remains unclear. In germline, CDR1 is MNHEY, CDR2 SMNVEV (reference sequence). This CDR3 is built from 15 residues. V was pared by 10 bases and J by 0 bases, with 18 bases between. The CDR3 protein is CATQPSQRLNTEAFF. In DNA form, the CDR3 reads TGTGCCACCCAGCCTTCCCAGCGGTTGAACACTGAAGCTTTCTTT.

CDR3 DNA sequence: TGCGCCAGCAGCCAAGCAAGGCCCTTGAAGGGATCCTACGAGCAGTACTTC. Translated: CASSQARPLKGSYEQYF. The rearrangement joins TRBV4-1 to TRBJ2-7; D uncertain. Trimming cost V 1 base and J 1 base, with 17 bases left between them. Germline V gene sequence: CDR1 MGHRA, CDR2 YSYEKL. The CDR3 is 17 residues long.

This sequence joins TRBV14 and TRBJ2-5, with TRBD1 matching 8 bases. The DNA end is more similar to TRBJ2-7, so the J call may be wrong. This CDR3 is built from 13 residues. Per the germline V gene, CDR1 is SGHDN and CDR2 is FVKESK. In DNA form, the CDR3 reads TGTGCCAGCAGCCTGACAGGGGACCACGAGCAGTACTTC. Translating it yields CASSLTGDHEQYF.

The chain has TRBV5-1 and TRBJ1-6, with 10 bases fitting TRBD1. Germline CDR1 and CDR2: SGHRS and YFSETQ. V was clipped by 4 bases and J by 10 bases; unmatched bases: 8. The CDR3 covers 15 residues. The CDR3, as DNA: TGCGCCAGCAGCCCCGGACAGGGGGTGGGATCACCCCTCCACTTT. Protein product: CASSPGQGVGSPLHF.